Listed here is a single T cell receptor (beta chain). The CDR3 sequence is 14 residues long. Trimming took 0 bases from V and 4 from J, leaving 9 bases between them. Looked up from germline, CDR1 is SGHDN and CDR2 is FVKESK. The data derive from a study of T cells in localized non-small cell lung cancer. Here immunoSEQ multiplex PCR was the method, and the copy in TCRdb shows in-frame clones only, minus some. The data contain fewer than 40,000 clones, roughly 87% of them singletons. The source of this sequence is a man aged 35 to 70 with stage III lung adenocarcinoma. This chain joins TRBV14 and TRBJ1-1, with D unclear. The sequencing here drew on peripheral blood mononuclear cells, taken before any cancer treatment. In DNA, the CDR3 is TGTGCCAGCAGCCAAGATCTGCGTAGCACTGAAGCTTTCTTT. It encodes CASSQDLRSTEAFF.